This TCR beta chain was sequenced in a study of CXCR3-negative and CXCR3-positive naive CD8 T cells. Researchers prepared the TRB cDNA libraries using 5' RACE with UMI labels. With the 5' RACE reads reprocessed, TCRdb shows one record per CDR3 protein and no DNA. Recorded here are about 53,000 distinct CDR3 sequences; the top ten clones represent 0.4% to 0.5%. Input material: naive CXCR3- CD8+ T cells from blood. Subset denoted: CD45RO-CCR7+CD27+CD95- naive CD8+ T cells lacking CXCR3 (TNR3-). The sequence came from a human donor in good health. Some clones in this sample may be carry-over from other donors' samples.

The CDR3 spells CVSGTTRTPLTAYEQYF. J is TRBJ2-7 and V is TRBV12-3 or TRBV12-4; TCRdb's assignment of TRBD2 cannot be checked, as there is no DNA. CDR3 length: 17 residues.